This TCR beta chain was recorded in a study of chemoradiotherapy in HPV16-positive cancers (dated 2022 in TCRdb). Looking at the study overall: Functional T-cell assays on cells from a couple of HPV16-positive patients defined candidate HPV-specific T-cell clones and common TCR motifs. The study asked whether T-cell immunity to the HPV oncoproteins E6 and E7 changes during chemoradiotherapy and whether this immunity affects survival. The candidate HPV-specific TCRs and motifs were subsequently tracked in TCR repertoires obtained from approximately 86 patients with HPV-related cancers. Study-level results and caveats: Expansion of candidate HPV-specific clones and E7-related TCR motifs was observed in the tumor microenvironment during treatment, whereas no such expansion was observed for non-HPV-specific T cells. In HPV16-positive patients, expansion of HPV-responsive T cells during chemoradiotherapy was found to be associated with improved recurrence-free survival. The survival association was reported for HPV16-positive patients, and the functional definition of HPV-specific T cells was derived from only a couple of HPV16-positive patients.

V is pared back by 0 bases and J by 2 bases, with 13 bases lying between the germline termini. The CDR3 sequence holds 16 residues, the cysteine and phenylalanine included. Only the CDR3 DNA is retained, 48 bases long and in frame from the first base. Based on the germline V gene, the CDR1 and CDR2 sequences are LGHNA and YSLEER. The library was obtained by the immunoSEQ multiplex PCR assay. TCRdb retrieved this table from immuneACCESS and kept in-frame rearrangements only. Not all clones are present; in checked studies, unresolved V genes account for under half, and no reason is known for the remainder. This sample holds about 3,000 clones; 70% to 80% were observed only once. The leading ten clones occupy 6.3% of the sample. Concerning this clone itself: Its recognized antigen is unknown. The input lacks base qualities; no much larger clone sits a single base away.

Repertoires were sampled repeatedly over the course of chemoradiotherapy so that clonal expansion in the tumor microenvironment could be followed. The sequencing here drew on tumor tissue, taken from a patient who underwent chemoradiotherapy. This chain joins TRBV4-3 to TRBJ1-1; the D gene assignment is ambiguous. This sequence was found in a human donor with HPV-associated anogenital cancer. The CDR3 is CASSQDSDPANTEAFF. The nucleotide sequence reads as follows: TGCGCCAGCAGCCAAGACTCAGACCCCGCCAACACTGAAGCTTTCTTT.